This T cell receptor (beta chain) appears in the sequencing data of a study of cytomegalovirus exposure and HLA in healthy donors. Study findings and constraints: Rarity characterized most TCR sequences, yet some public TCRs appeared in many donors. There were 150 to 200 TCR beta chains listed as cytomegalovirus-associated. Specific recognition of CMV antigens was confirmed in vitro for a few chains (all CMV-associated).

Method: immunoSEQ multiplex PCR; TCRdb's copy keeps in-frame clones and lacks some. The sample includes some 200,000 clones, roughly 82% of them seen just once. Separation from the roughly 690-subject first cohort characterized the roughly 110-subject validation cohort, to which the donors belonged. Of note for this clone: The antigen is unknown.

The length of the CDR3 is 14 residues. V was cut by 0 bases and J by 5 bases, with 11 bases left in between. Germline values: CDR1 LGHNA, CDR2 YNFKEQ. Sequencing used PBMCs. J is TRBJ2-7 and V is TRBV4-2; tentatively, D is TRBD1 (6 bases). The clonotype was recovered from a woman in her twenties or thirties in good health and CMV-seropositive. The CDR3 DNA is TGTGCCAGCAGCCAAGAGGCGGACAGCAACGAGCAGTACTTC. Translating gives CASSQEADSNEQYF.